This T cell receptor beta chain was retrieved from a study of T cell changes during pregnancy in multiple sclerosis. Germline values: CDR1 MNHEY, CDR2 SMNVEV (reference sequence). The CDR3 is 15 residues long. V was shortened by 6 bases and J by 0 bases, with 11 bases between the two germline ends. The repertoire was sequenced with immunoSEQ multiplex PCR; TCRdb's copy has only in-frame clones and lacks some. The sample lists 70,000 to 95,000 clones; 75% to 95% were seen once. The chain carries TRBV27 and TRBJ1-4, with a weak D call TRBD1 (5 bases). The sample consisted of CD4+ T cells from peripheral blood mononuclear cells, taken in the second trimester of pregnancy. The origin of this receptor is a female donor with multiple sclerosis, enrolled in a pregnancy study. The CDR3 loop reads CASRPGGATNEKLFF. The CDR3 DNA reads TGTGCCAGCAGACCCGGGGGTGCAACTAATGAAAAACTGTTTTTT.